This is a list of T cell receptor beta chains from one sample in a study of blood T cell repertoires in COVID-19. Clones were read by immunoSEQ multiplex PCR, and TCRdb kept only the in-frame ones, dropping some. The sample records some 140,000 clones, 65% to 80% being singletons. The sequenced material came from peripheral blood. The receptors stem from an elderly man with acute or convalescent COVID-19. CDR3s include the opening cysteine and the closing phenylalanine or tryptophan. A D gene is named only where the DNA matches it firmly. Some rows have no size entry. The others give once, few or many, or a class for an expanded clone.

abundance	d_gene	v_gene	j_gene	CDR3nt	CDR3aa
once	.	TRBV7-2	TRBJ1-5	TGTGCCAGCAGCCCCAGAAGGGGTACAGTAGTTGATCAGCCCCAGCATTTT	CASSPRRGTVVDQPQHF
once	.	TRBV6-5	TRBJ1-1	TGTGCCAGCCAAGAGGGCAGCCAGAACACTGAAGCTTTCTTT	CASQEGSQNTEAFF
.	TRBD1	TRBV28	TRBJ2-3	TGTGCCAGCGTTTCGACAGGGTTGGGGACAGATACGCAGTATTTT	CASVSTGLGTDTQYF
.	.	TRBV19	TRBJ1-2	TGTGCCAGTAGTCCACGGACAGCCTATGGCTACACCTTC	CASSPRTAYGYTF
.	.	TRBV7-3	TRBJ2-2	TGTGCCAGCAGCGCAGGGAACACCGGGGAGCTGTTTTTT	CASSAGNTGELFF
.	.	TRBV5-4	TRBJ2-5	TGTGCCAGCAGCTTTAAACAGCCAGAGACCCAGTACTTC	CASSFKQPETQYF
.	.	TRBV28	TRBJ1-1	TGTGCCAGCATGGCAGTGAACACTGAAGCTTTCTTT	CASMAVNTEAFF
.	TRBD1	TRBV5-6	TRBJ1-3	TGTGCCAGCAGCCAACGGCCGGGACAGACTGGAAACACCATATATTTT	CASSQRPGQTGNTIYF
.	TRBD1	TRBV7-9	TRBJ1-4	TGTGCCAGCAGCTTAGTTGGGACAGCTAATGAAAAACTGTTTTTT	CASSLVGTANEKLFF
few	TRBD1	TRBV23-1	TRBJ2-4	TGCGCCAGCAGTCCTTGTCCGGGACAGGGTAGAAACATTCAGTACTTC	CASSPCPGQGRNIQYF
many	TRBD2	TRBV4-2	TRBJ2-1	TGTGCCAGCAGCCAAGGAAGCGGGGGGCGTAATGAGCAGTTCTTC	CASSQGSGGRNEQFF
.	.	TRBV7-2	TRBJ1-1	TGTGCCAGCAGCTTAGTAGTGGACACTGAAGCTTTCTTT	CASSLVVDTEAFF
many	.	TRBV6-2/TRBV6-3	TRBJ1-1	TGTGCCAGCAGTTACGGCGGGATGAACACTGAAGCTTTCTTT	CASSYGGMNTEAFF
.	.	TRBV15	TRBJ1-6	TGTGCCACCAGCAGAGGGACAGAGAGAAATTCACCCCTCCACTTT	CATSRGTERNSPLHF
.	.	TRBV18	TRBJ2-7	TGTGCCAGCTCACCACCGAACCGGGGGACGAACTACGAGCAGTACTTC	CASSPPNRGTNYEQYF
.	.	TRBV14	TRBJ1-1	TGTGCCAGCAGCGGACACAGGGCCACTGAAGCTTTCTTT	CASSGHRATEAFF
few	TRBD2	TRBV20-1	TRBJ2-7	TGCAGTGCTAGTGGGGGACTAGCGACCTACGAGCAGTACTTC	CSASGGLATYEQYF
.	.	TRBV5-1	TRBJ2-3	TGCGCCAGCAGCTTGGGACTGGTTAGCACAGATACGCAGTATTTT	CASSLGLVSTDTQYF
.	TRBD2	TRBV7-9	TRBJ2-3	TGTGCCAGCAGCCCTAGGGGCGGGGGGGGCACAGATACGCAGTATTTT	CASSPRGGGGTDTQYF
.	TRBD1	TRBV6-5	TRBJ1-2	TGTGCCAGCAGTACCGGGACAGTCGGTGGCTACACCTTC	CASSTGTVGGYTF
.	.	TRBV3-1/TRBV3-2	TRBJ2-5	TGTGCCAGCAGCCAAGTTCCACAGGGGACCCAGTACTTC	CASSQVPQGTQYF
.	TRBD2	TRBV28	TRBJ2-1	TGTGCCAGCAGTTTCAAACTAGCGGGGGGCTACAATGAGCAGTTCTTC	CASSFKLAGGYNEQFF
once	TRBD1	TRBV29-1	TRBJ2-1	TGCAGCGTTGACAGGGGGTCCTACAATGAGCAGTTCTTC	CSVDRGSYNEQFF
once	.	TRBV6-5	TRBJ2-5	TGTGCCAGCAGTTACAACAGGGCTCTCGAGACCCAGTACTTC	CASSYNRALETQYF
.	.	TRBV19	TRBJ1-5	TGTGCCAGTAGGAGGACAGCCTCTGATCAGCCCCAGCATTTT	CASRRTASDQPQHF
few	TRBD1	TRBV24-1	TRBJ2-3	TGTGCCACCAGTGATCACACAGGGGGCCTGACAGATACGCAGTATTTT	CATSDHTGGLTDTQYF
.	TRBD2	TRBV7-2	TRBJ2-5	TGTGCCAGCAGCACCAGGACTAGTCGAGAGACCCAGTACTTC	CASSTRTSRETQYF
.	TRBD1	TRBV18	TRBJ2-2	TGTGCCAGCTCACCTCGGGGGACAGGTTTTTCCGGGGAGCTGTTTTTT	CASSPRGTGFSGELFF
few	.	TRBV3-1/TRBV3-2	TRBJ1-2	TGTGCCAGCAGCCACGGGGAGGGGGAGACCTTC	CASSHGEGETF
few	.	TRBV18	TRBJ2-3	TGTGCCAGCTCACCCTCGCGGATCACAGATACGCAGTATTTT	CASSPSRITDTQYF
.	.	TRBV27	TRBJ2-6	TGTGCCAGCAGCTATGCAGGGGCCGGGGCCAACGTCCTGACTTTC	CASSYAGAGANVLTF
.	TRBD1	TRBV4-2	TRBJ2-7	TGTGCCAGCAGCCAGCACAGACAGGGGGACTACGAGCAGTACTTC	CASSQHRQGDYEQYF
.	TRBD1	TRBV7-3	TRBJ2-2	TGTGCCAGCAGCTTATCCGGACAGGGGGGAGAGCTGTTTTTT	CASSLSGQGGELFF
.	TRBD1	TRBV19	TRBJ1-5	TGTGCCAGTAGTATATCGACAGGGCCGGGTCAGCCCCAGCATTTT	CASSISTGPGQPQHF
few	TRBD1	TRBV6-6	TRBJ1-2	TGTGCCAGCAGTTACCCGGGACAGGGGCTCTATGGCTACACCTTC	CASSYPGQGLYGYTF
.	.	TRBV6-5	TRBJ1-3	TGTGCCAGCAGTCCTGGAGGATTCTCTGGAAACACCATATATTTT	CASSPGGFSGNTIYF
.	.	TRBV10-3	TRBJ1-2	TGTGCCATCAGTGAGTCCCAGGGGCACTATGGCTACACCTTC	CAISESQGHYGYTF
.	TRBD1	TRBV28	TRBJ2-2	TGTGCCAGCACAGGACAGGGGGTGTCCGGGGAGCTGTTTTTT	CASTGQGVSGELFF
.	TRBD1	TRBV12-5	TRBJ1-1	TGTGCTAGTGGTTTCTCAGGGACAGGGAACACTGAAGCTTTCTTT	CASGFSGTGNTEAFF
.	TRBD1	TRBV10-3	TRBJ2-2	TGTGCCATCAGGAGGGGACAGGGGGACACCGGGGAGCTGTTTTTT	CAIRRGQGDTGELFF
.	TRBD2	TRBV6-2/TRBV6-3	TRBJ2-7	TGTGCCAGCAGACCTAGCGGGGGTTCGAGCTCCTACGAGCAGTACTTC	CASRPSGGSSSYEQYF
few	.	TRBV19	TRBJ2-2	TGTGCCAGTAGTGCGGCGGCTTACGGGGAGCTGTTTTTT	CASSAAAYGELFF
.	.	TRBV18	TRBJ1-5	TGTGCCAGCTCACTCCGGGACACCGATCAGCCCCAGCATTTT	CASSLRDTDQPQHF
.	.	TRBV19	TRBJ2-1	TGTGCCACCGCCGGGACACTATACAATGAGCAGTTCTTC	CATAGTLYNEQFF
.	TRBD1	TRBV18	TRBJ2-7	TGTGCCAGCTCCCCCGGGACAGGGGGCATCTACGAGCAGTACTTC	CASSPGTGGIYEQYF
once	TRBD2	TRBV3-1/TRBV3-2	TRBJ2-5	TGTGCCAGCAGCCTGCGGGGGGGCCAAGAGACCCAGTACTTC	CASSLRGGQETQYF
.	TRBD2	TRBV7-3	TRBJ2-3	TGTGCCAGCAGTTCTCGGGGGGGCCCCACAGATACGCAGTATTTT	CASSSRGGPTDTQYF
.	TRBD1	TRBV29-1	TRBJ1-4	TGCAGCGTTGCTCGGGACAGGAATGAAAAACTGTTTTTT	CSVARDRNEKLFF